The T cell receptor beta chain under discussion was sequenced for a study of blood T cell repertoires in COVID-19. The CDR3 is 17 amino acids. V lost 2 bases, J lost 4 bases, and 8 bases stayed unmatched. The V gene's germline CDR1 is SGHDN and CDR2 FVKESK. Clones were read by immunoSEQ multiplex PCR, and TCRdb kept only the in-frame ones, dropping some. The data contain 150,000 or so clones, 81% of them singletons. This clone was counted a few times. The TCR originated in a man aged 55 to 70 with active or convalescent COVID-19. Source material: peripheral blood. This chain links TRBV14 with TRBJ2-1; 10 bases fit TRBD2. The CDR3 region has the DNA TGTGCCAGCAGCCAAAACCCGGGACTAGCGTATTACAATGAGCAGTTCTTC. It specifies CASSQNPGLAYYNEQFF.